Shown below are 20 T cell receptor beta chains from a single sample sequenced in a study of identical twins. TCRdb recomputed calls from the 5' RACE reads with MiXCR, one row per CDR3 protein. This table holds 500,000 to 600,000 distinct CDR3 sequences, 22% found once. The sample was also reused in another study, on T cells expressing NK-cell markers.

The sample consisted of CD4+ T cells sorted from blood. These receptors were taken from a woman younger than 30 in good health.

This chain links TRBV5-6 with TRBJ1-5; possibly TRBD1 for D (5 bases). Per germline, CDR1 SGHDT and CDR2 YYEEEE. The CDR3 runs 14 residues. Trimming cost V 4 bases and J 5 bases, with 13 bases left between them. The CDR3 nucleotides are TGTGCCAGCAGCGATGGGACGCTCGATCAGCCCCAGCATTTT. It translates to CASSDGTLDQPQHF.

V is TRBV29-1 and J is TRBJ1-5; tentative D call: TRBD1 (5 bases). Germline V lookup: CDR1 SQVTM, CDR2 ANQGSEA. The CDR3 length is 12 residues. Trimming took 4 bases from V and 5 from J, leaving 9 bases between them. The CDR3 DNA reads TGCAGCGTTGGGGGCAGGGATCAGCCCCAGCATTTT. Translated: CSVGGRDQPQHF.

The V call is TRBV6-2 or TRBV6-3, the J call TRBJ2-5; TRBD2 matches at 8 bases. Trimming at V came to 3 bases and at J to 1 base, leaving 1 base not matched to a gene. The CDR3 has 14 amino acids. Germline V gene lookup returns CDR1 MNHEY and CDR2 SVGEGT. This chain's CDR3 is CASSYTSGQETQYF. CDR3 coding DNA: TGTGCCAGCAGTTATACTAGCGGCCAAGAGACCCAGTACTTC.

This clonotype was found a few times. The rearrangement uses TRBV13 and TRBJ1-4; TRBD1 matches at 7 bases. Per germline, CDR1 PRHDT and CDR2 FYEKMQ (reference sequence). The CDR3 is made up of 17 amino acids. Unmatched junction bases numbered 11, after V lost 3 bases and J lost 4 bases. CDR3 DNA: TGTGCCAGCAGCTTGACTATACTCCGGGACAGTAATGAAAAACTGTTTTTT. Translation gives CASSLTILRDSNEKLFF.

In this sample, this clonotype turned up a few times. The rearrangement links TRBV5-1 to TRBJ2-5; D is perhaps TRBD1 or TRBD2 (7 bases each). The CDR3 has 15 amino acids. The ends were cut back, 5 bases at V and 7 bases at J, with 21 bases in the middle. CDR1 and CDR2 from the germline V gene are SGHRS and YFSETQ. The CDR3 region has the DNA TGCGCCAGCAGGCAGGGGGGGGGCCAGCTGGGGACCCAGTACTTC. Protein: CASRQGGGQLGTQYF.

The V call is TRBV18, the J call TRBJ1-3; D gene ambiguous. Germline values: CDR1 KGHSH, CDR2 LQKENI. This CDR3 is 14 amino acids long. V was cut by 4 bases and J by 0 bases, with 7 bases left in between. In DNA, the CDR3 is TGTGCCAGCTCACTAGACATCTCTGGAAACACCATATATTTT. This translates into CASSLDISGNTIYF.

This clonotype was seen ten or more times. This CDR3 is CASSLARRQGNNSPLHF. CDR3 bases: TGTGCCAGCAGCTTAGCGCGGAGACAGGGGAATAATTCACCCCTCCACTTT. The chain combines TRBV7-8 with TRBJ1-6, with TRBD1 matching 8 bases. Germline CDR1 and CDR2: SGHVS and FQNEAQ. This CDR3 contains 17 residues. V shed 0 bases, J shed 5 bases, and the junction held 6 bases outside the gene matches.

V is TRBV6-1 and J is TRBJ2-7; D ambiguous. Germline V gene lookup returns CDR1 MNHNS and CDR2 SASEGT. The CDR3 is 14 amino acids. V was clipped by 8 bases and J by 0 bases, with 14 bases between them. CDR3 sequence (DNA): TGTGCCAGCCGACCCCCCGGTAGCTCCTACGAGCAGTACTTC. This gives the protein CASRPPGSSYEQYF.

This chain uses TRBV28 with TRBJ2-5, with TRBD2 as a possible D gene (5 bases). Trimming left V 6 bases short and J 5 bases short, with 16 bases between. Germline V gene data show CDR1 as MDHEN and CDR2 as SYDVKM. The CDR3 has 14 amino acids. The CDR3 nucleotides are TGTGCCAGCAGCTCCGGGATTTACGAGGAGACCCAGTACTTC. As protein: CASSSGIYEETQYF. The full variable domain, in which reference TRBV28 and TRBJ2-5 provide the parts outside the CDR3, is DVKVTQSSRYLVKRTGEKVFLECVQDMDHENMFWYRQDPGLGLRLIYFSYDVKMKEKGDIPEGYSVSREKKERFSLILESASTNQTSMYLCASSSGIYEETQYFGPGTRLLVL.

This clonotype showed up just a few times. This chain joins TRBV15 and TRBJ2-3, with 9 bases matching TRBD2. The CDR3 has 16 amino acids. The V and J ends lost 6 bases and 4 bases, in that order; junction bases with no gene match: 11. The germline gives CDR1 LNHNV, CDR2 YYDKDF (reference sequence). CDR3 loop: CATRGGKSGGPDTQYF. CDR3 sequence (DNA): TGTGCCACCAGAGGTGGAAAGAGCGGGGGGCCAGATACGCAGTATTTT.

This clonotype was seen at least ten times. J is TRBJ2-1 and V is TRBV4-2, with 14 bases aligning to TRBD2. Germline trimming cut 3 bases from V and 0 bases from J; bases unmatched to any gene: 7. From germline, CDR1 is LGHNA and CDR2 YNFKEQ. The CDR3 consists of 19 residues. CDR3 residues: CASSQGLAGAPSSYNEQFF. CDR3 coding DNA: TGTGCCAGCAGCCAGGGACTAGCGGGGGCCCCGAGCTCCTACAATGAGCAGTTCTTC.

The rearrangement joins TRBV7-3 to TRBJ1-1; D is perhaps TRBD1 (6 bases). Trimming pared 1 base from V and 3 bases from J, leaving 9 bases between. Germline loops: CDR1 SGHTA, CDR2 FQGTGA. CDR3 length: 14 amino acids. The CDR3 is CASSLMRGDTEAFF. The CDR3 DNA reads TGTGCCAGCAGCTTAATGAGGGGGGACACTGAAGCTTTCTTT.

The rearrangement links TRBV7-7 to TRBJ2-1; no clear D gene. V gave up 2 bases and J gave up 3 bases, with 5 bases separating them. The CDR3 loop spans 13 amino acids. In germline, CDR1 is SSHAT, CDR2 FNYEAQ (reference sequence). DNA of the CDR3: TGTGCCAGCAGCTTAAACGACTACAATGAGCAGTTCTTC. Its protein product is CASSLNDYNEQFF.

The table lists this clonotype with a few counts. This chain uses TRBV7-9 with TRBJ2-3, with 11 bases that match TRBD1. The germline gives CDR1 SEHNR, CDR2 FQNEAQ (reference sequence). V was pared by 3 bases and J by 0 bases, with 5 bases of the junction left unmatched. The length of the CDR3 is 17 residues. The CDR3 bases are TGTGCCAGCAGCTTCCGGACAGGGGGCAGTAGCACAGATACGCAGTATTTT. Its protein is CASSFRTGGSSTDTQYF.

V is TRBV24-1 and J is TRBJ2-3; 9 bases agree with TRBD1. Trimming cost V 7 bases and J 5 bases; bases outside gene matches: 6. The germline V gene encodes CDR1 KGHDR and CDR2 SFDVKD. The CDR3 sequence is 14 residues long. The CDR3 sequence: CATRGQGSKDTQYF. CDR3 bases: TGTGCCACCAGGGGACAGGGTTCCAAAGATACGCAGTATTTT.

The gene calls are TRBV20-1 and TRBJ1-1; D remains unclear. Deletions cut 5 bases from V and 0 bases from J, with 7 bases between. From germline, CDR1 is DFQATT and CDR2 SNEGSKA (reference sequence). The CDR3 totals 12 residues. CDR3 amino acids: CSAQRLNTEAFF. CDR3 nucleotides: TGCAGTGCTCAGAGATTGAACACTGAAGCTTTCTTT.

This clonotype appeared many times. The rearrangement links TRBV9 to TRBJ1-6; D remains ambiguous. The V end was cut by 0 bases, the J end by 7 bases, with 5 bases between. Germline values: CDR1 SGDLS, CDR2 YYNGEE. The CDR3 totals 13 residues. The CDR3 reads CASSVVGNSPLHF. The CDR3 DNA reads TGTGCCAGCAGCGTAGTAGGGAATTCACCCCTCCACTTT.

This clonotype was seen at least ten times. The chain carries TRBV7-2 and TRBJ2-1; 7 nucleotides align to TRBD1. CDR1 is SGHTA and CDR2 is FQGNSA in the germline V gene. J gave up 6 bases and V 5 bases, and 7 bases lay outside the gene matches. The CDR3 runs 14 residues. The CDR3, as DNA: TGTGCCAGCAGCCGGGACAGATTTTCCAATGAGCAGTTCTTC. Residues: CASSRDRFSNEQFF. The full variable domain, its missing parts supplied by reference TRBV7-2 and TRBJ2-1, is GAGVSQSPSNKVTEKGKDVELRCDPISGHTALYWYRQSLGQGLEFLIYFQGNSAPDKSGLPSDRFSAERTGGSVSTLTIQRTQQEDSAVYLCASSRDRFSNEQFFGPGTRLTVL.

This rearrangement joins TRBV10-3 to TRBJ2-3; no reliable D call. The V and J ends lost 7 bases and 1 base respectively, with 12 bases between them. The CDR3 is 14 residues long. Looked up from germline, CDR1 is ENHRY and CDR2 is SYGVKD. The chain's CDR3 is CAITPSDRTDTQYF. DNA of the CDR3: TGTGCCATCACCCCATCGGACCGCACAGATACGCAGTATTTT.

This clonotype was detected only a few times. The genes are TRBV30 and TRBJ1-2; TRBD1 aligns across 9 bases. CDR3 length: 15 amino acids. Germline CDR1 reads GTSNPN; CDR2 reads SVGIG (reference sequence). Losses at the gene ends were 3 bases for V and 4 bases for J; bases not matched to a gene: 9. The CDR3 nucleotides read TGTGCCTGGAGAAAGACCGGGACAGGGTCCTATGGCTACACCTTC. Translated: CAWRKTGTGSYGYTF. The entire variable domain, with the rest obtained from reference TRBV30 and TRBJ1-2, is as follows: SQTIHQWPATLVQPVGSPLSLECTVEGTSNPNLYWYRQAAGRGLQLLFYSVGIGQISSEVPQNLSASRPQDRQFILSSKKLLLSDSGFYLCAWRKTGTGSYGYTFGSGTRLTVV.